This is a list of T cell receptor beta chains from one sample in a study of regulatory T cells in long-lasting Graves disease. TCRdb ran MiXCR on the multiplex PCR reads and lists one entry per CDR3 protein. This table has about 470,000 distinct CDR3 sequences, 20% appearing once. The sequences come from peripheral blood mononuclear cells (PBMCs), collected when the disease was refractory, from a patient treated with antithyroid drugs. These TCRs come from a female donor with Graves disease. Both conserved end residues are part of each CDR3. D genes are given only for firm matches. Not all rows give a size; the values are once, few, many and, for expanded clones, a class.

DNA: TGTGCCAGCAGCGTCGTAGGGGCTTACGAGCAGTACTTC; CDR3: CASSVVGAYEQYF; D: -; J: TRBJ2-7; size: many; V: TRBV5-4
DNA: TGTGCCAGCAGTGCTGGGACAGGGGGTGGATACGAGCAGTACTTC; CDR3: CASSAGTGGGYEQYF; D: TRBD1; J: TRBJ2-7; size: many; V: TRBV27
DNA: TGTGCCAGCAGTGAAGGTACGGGAGGTGAAGCTTTCTTT; CDR3: CASSEGTGGEAFF; D: -; J: TRBJ1-1; size: many; V: TRBV2
DNA: TGCAGCGTTGTACAGGGGGCGATCCACGAGCAGTACTTC; CDR3: CSVVQGAIHEQYF; D: TRBD1; J: TRBJ2-7; size: few; V: TRBV29-1
DNA: TGCAGCGTTGAGGGGGGCAGGTCCTTCACAGATACGCAGTATTTT; CDR3: CSVEGGRSFTDTQYF; D: -; J: TRBJ2-3; size: -; V: TRBV29-1
DNA: TGTGCCAGCAGCGTCGGGACAGATGATTCCTACGAGCAGTACTTC; CDR3: CASSVGTDDSYEQYF; D: TRBD1; J: TRBJ2-7; size: -; V: TRBV9
DNA: TGTGCCAGCAGTTTGACACCTTTGAACACTGAAGCTTTCTTT; CDR3: CASSLTPLNTEAFF; D: -; J: TRBJ1-1; size: many; V: TRBV6-5
DNA: TGTGCCAGCAGCCGAAGGGGGCTTCACCGAGCCTACGAGCAGTACTTC; CDR3: CASSRRGLHRAYEQYF; D: TRBD1; J: TRBJ2-7; size: many; V: TRBV27
DNA: TGTGCCAGCAGCCAAGAGGGGCTCGGTGGCTACACCTTC; CDR3: CASSQEGLGGYTF; D: -; J: TRBJ1-2; size: many; V: TRBV3-1
DNA: TGTGCCAGCAGTGAAGCACGTGGGCAAGAGCCCCAGCATTTT; CDR3: CASSEARGQEPQHF; D: -; J: TRBJ1-5; size: -; V: TRBV6-1
DNA: TGTGCCAGCAGCGTAGAAAGGATCCCCGTGACGGGGGAGCTGTTTTTT; CDR3: CASSVERIPVTGELFF; D: -; J: TRBJ2-2; size: -; V: TRBV9
DNA: TGTGCCAGCAGCGTAGCATCACAGGCTTTACGGTCACCCCTCCACTTT; CDR3: CASSVASQALRSPLHF; D: -; J: TRBJ1-6; size: -; V: TRBV9
DNA: TGTGCCAGCAGTTACGGGGTCCACACTGAAGCTTTCTTT; CDR3: CASSYGVHTEAFF; D: -; J: TRBJ1-1; size: many; V: TRBV6-5
DNA: TGCGCCAGCAGCCAAGATTGTAAGGCAGGTAATCAGCCCCAGCATTTT; CDR3: CASSQDCKAGNQPQHF; D: -; J: TRBJ1-5; size: -; V: TRBV4-1
DNA: TGTGCCAGCAGTTACTCCTCAGGGGATACTGAAGCTTTCTTT; CDR3: CASSYSSGDTEAFF; D: -; J: TRBJ1-1; size: -; V: TRBV6-5
DNA: TGTGCCAGCAGTTACGACAGCAACTATGGCTACACCTTC; CDR3: CASSYDSNYGYTF; D: -; J: TRBJ1-2; size: many; V: TRBV6-2/TRBV6-3
DNA: TGTGCCAGCAGATCCGGGACAAAAAATTCACCCCTCCACTTT; CDR3: CASRSGTKNSPLHF; D: -; J: TRBJ1-6; size: -; V: TRBV7-9
DNA: TGTGCCAGTAGCGGACCGGCCTTCTATGGCTACACCTTC; CDR3: CASSGPAFYGYTF; D: -; J: TRBJ1-2; size: -; V: TRBV19
DNA: TGTGCCAGCAGCATCCGGACCTTACCCTCTGGAAACACCATATATTTT; CDR3: CASSIRTLPSGNTIYF; D: -; J: TRBJ1-3; size: -; V: TRBV16
DNA: TGTGCCAGCAGCCACGCAGACAACTACGAGCAGTACTTC; CDR3: CASSHADNYEQYF; D: -; J: TRBJ2-7; size: few; V: TRBV3-1
DNA: TGTGCCAGCAGTGAAATCGCCCGCCGGGGCTACACCTTC; CDR3: CASSEIARRGYTF; D: -; J: TRBJ1-2; size: -; V: TRBV28
DNA: TGTGCCATCGGGACTAGCGGGAGGGGCACCGGGGAGCTGTTTTTT; CDR3: CAIGTSGRGTGELFF; D: TRBD2; J: TRBJ2-2; size: many; V: TRBV10-3
DNA: TGTGTCAGCATATCCTACGGGGGTCCGGCGGAAGCTTTCTTT; CDR3: CVSISYGGPAEAFF; D: -; J: TRBJ1-1; size: once; V: TRBV12-3/TRBV12-4
DNA: TGTGCCAGCAGCTTTTACAGGGGGACTGAAGCTTTCTTT; CDR3: CASSFYRGTEAFF; D: TRBD1; J: TRBJ1-1; size: -; V: TRBV7-9
DNA: TGTGCCAGCAGTGACCCGGGACAGACATATAGCAATCAGCCCCAGCATTTT; CDR3: CASSDPGQTYSNQPQHF; D: TRBD1; J: TRBJ1-5; size: -; V: TRBV6-4
DNA: TGTGCCAGCAGTACAGGAAGTATCCCGCCCCAGCATTTT; CDR3: CASSTGSIPPQHF; D: -; J: TRBJ1-5; size: few; V: TRBV6-1
DNA: TGTGCCAGCAGCCGCGGGGCCCAAGAGACCCAGTACTTC; CDR3: CASSRGAQETQYF; D: -; J: TRBJ2-5; size: few; V: TRBV6-1
DNA: TGTGCCACCAGCAGCTCAGCAGGGGACTATGGCTACACCTTC; CDR3: CATSSSAGDYGYTF; D: -; J: TRBJ1-2; size: many; V: TRBV15
DNA: TGTGCCAGCAGCCAAGAGACAGGGTTCCCAGATACGCAGTATTTT; CDR3: CASSQETGFPDTQYF; D: TRBD1; J: TRBJ2-3; size: few; V: TRBV7-6
DNA: TGTGCCAGCAGCTCAAGCGGGCAAGAGACCCAGTACTTC; CDR3: CASSSSGQETQYF; D: -; J: TRBJ2-5; size: many; V: TRBV7-9
DNA: TGTGCCAGTAGTATAGGAGGTCATACGTACTATGGCTACACCTTC; CDR3: CASSIGGHTYYGYTF; D: -; J: TRBJ1-2; size: few; V: TRBV19
DNA: TGCGCCAGCAGCTTGAGGACAGGACTTTCCTACGAGCAGTACTTC; CDR3: CASSLRTGLSYEQYF; D: TRBD1; J: TRBJ2-7; size: few; V: TRBV5-1
DNA: TGCAGTGCTGCCGGGTCCTCTGGGGCCAACGTCCTGACTTTC; CDR3: CSAAGSSGANVLTF; D: -; J: TRBJ2-6; size: few; V: TRBV20-1
DNA: TGTGCCAGCAGTTACTCAGGGAACTCCTACGAGCAGTACTTC; CDR3: CASSYSGNSYEQYF; D: -; J: TRBJ2-7; size: many; V: TRBV6-5
DNA: TGCGCCAGCAGAATGATGAACACTGAAGCTTTCTTT; CDR3: CASRMMNTEAFF; D: -; J: TRBJ1-1; size: many; V: TRBV5-1
DNA: TGTGCCAGCTCATCCAGGGACCTGGGAGGCCACGAGCAGTACTTC; CDR3: CASSSRDLGGHEQYF; D: -; J: TRBJ2-7; size: -; V: TRBV18
DNA: TGTGCCATCAGTGAGTCCCACCTACGTTCACCCCTCCACTTT; CDR3: CAISESHLRSPLHF; D: -; J: TRBJ1-6; size: many; V: TRBV10-3
DNA: TGTGCCAGCAGCCTAAGACCCCCGGGACTAGCGGGTGGCACCGGGGAGCTGTTTTTT; CDR3: CASSLRPPGLAGGTGELFF; D: TRBD2; J: TRBJ2-2; size: -; V: TRBV7-3